The TCR beta chain under discussion was sequenced for a study of shared clonotypes between healthy human individuals. Study-level background: The plates for each donor numbered three CD4 naive, three CD4 memory, two CD8 naive and one CD8 memory.

Sequencing used immunoSEQ multiplex PCR; TCRdb keeps in-frame clones, though not all of them. The sample consists of over 750,000 clones, around 96% of them appearing once. CD45RO-negative, CCR7-positively selected cells formed the naive CD8 fraction, excluding terminally differentiated effector memory CD45RA+ cells. V was cut by 7 bases and J by 9 bases, with 10 bases left in between. The CDR3 covers 11 residues. Germline V gene data show CDR1 as SNHLY and CDR2 as FYNNEI. The TCR comes from a young man in good health. The rearrangement joins TRBV2 to TRBJ2-1; D call uncertain. The sample taken for sequencing was naive CD8+ T cells sorted from blood. The CDR3 here is CASKIRTEQFF. CDR3 coding DNA: TGTGCCAGCAAGATTAGGACTGAGCAGTTCTTC.